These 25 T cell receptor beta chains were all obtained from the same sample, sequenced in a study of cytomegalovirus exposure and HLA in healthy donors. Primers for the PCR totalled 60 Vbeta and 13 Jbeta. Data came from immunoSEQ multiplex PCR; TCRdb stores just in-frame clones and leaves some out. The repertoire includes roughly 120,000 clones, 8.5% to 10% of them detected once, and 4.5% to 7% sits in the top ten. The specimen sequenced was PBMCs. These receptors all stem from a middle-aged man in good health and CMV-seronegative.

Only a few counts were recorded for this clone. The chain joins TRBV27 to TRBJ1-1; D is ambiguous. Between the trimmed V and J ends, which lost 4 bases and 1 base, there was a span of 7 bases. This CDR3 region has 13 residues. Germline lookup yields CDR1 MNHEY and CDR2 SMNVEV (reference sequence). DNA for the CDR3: TGTGCCAGCAGTTGGAGAGAGAACACTGAAGCTTTCTTT. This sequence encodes CASSWRENTEAFF.

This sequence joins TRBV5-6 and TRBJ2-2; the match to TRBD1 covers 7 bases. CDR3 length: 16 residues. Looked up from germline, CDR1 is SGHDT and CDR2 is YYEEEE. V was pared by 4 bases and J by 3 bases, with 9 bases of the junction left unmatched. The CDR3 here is CASSPQGPWHTGELFF. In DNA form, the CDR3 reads TGTGCCAGCAGCCCACAGGGGCCCTGGCACACCGGGGAGCTGTTTTTT.

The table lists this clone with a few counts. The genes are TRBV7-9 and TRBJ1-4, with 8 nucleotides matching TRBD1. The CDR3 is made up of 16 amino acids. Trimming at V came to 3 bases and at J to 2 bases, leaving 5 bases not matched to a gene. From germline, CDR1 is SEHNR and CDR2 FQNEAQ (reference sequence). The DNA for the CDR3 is TGTGCCAGCAGCTTGAGTCAGGGGGCCACTAATGAAAAACTGTTTTTT. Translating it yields CASSLSQGATNEKLFF.

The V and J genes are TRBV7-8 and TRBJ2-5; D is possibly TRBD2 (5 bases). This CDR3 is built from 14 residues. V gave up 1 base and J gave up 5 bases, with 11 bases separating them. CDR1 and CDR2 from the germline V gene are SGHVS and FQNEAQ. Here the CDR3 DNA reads TGTGCCAGCAGCTTAGGGGAGAATTTGGAGACCCAGTACTTC. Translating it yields CASSLGENLETQYF.

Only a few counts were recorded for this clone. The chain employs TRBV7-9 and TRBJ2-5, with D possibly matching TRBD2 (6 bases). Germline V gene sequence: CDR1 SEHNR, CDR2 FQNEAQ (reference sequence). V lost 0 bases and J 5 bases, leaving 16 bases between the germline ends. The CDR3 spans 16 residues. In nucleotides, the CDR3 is TGTGCCAGCAGCTTAGCGGCTAGCGTTGTTGTCGAGACCCAGTACTTC. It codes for CASSLAASVVVETQYF.

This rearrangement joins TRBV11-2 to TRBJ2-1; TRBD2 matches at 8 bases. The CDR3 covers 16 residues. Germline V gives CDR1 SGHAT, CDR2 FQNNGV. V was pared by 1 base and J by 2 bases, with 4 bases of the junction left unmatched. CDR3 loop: CASSLGTGGAYNEQFF. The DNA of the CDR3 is TGTGCCAGCAGCTTAGGAACCGGGGGGGCCTACAATGAGCAGTTCTTC. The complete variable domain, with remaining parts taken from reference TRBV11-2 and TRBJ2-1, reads EAGVAQSPRYKIIEKRQSVAFWCNPISGHATLYWYQQILGQGPKLLIQFQNNGVVDDSQLPKDRFSAERLKGVDSTLKIQPAKLEDSAVYLCASSLGTGGAYNEQFFGPGTRLTVL.

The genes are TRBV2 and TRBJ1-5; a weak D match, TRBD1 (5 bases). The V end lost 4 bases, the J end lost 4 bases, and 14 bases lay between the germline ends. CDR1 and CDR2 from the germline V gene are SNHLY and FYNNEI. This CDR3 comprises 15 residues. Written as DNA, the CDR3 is TGTGCCAGCAGTGCACAGGATTTTAGGAATCAGCCCCAGCATTTT. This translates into CASSAQDFRNQPQHF.

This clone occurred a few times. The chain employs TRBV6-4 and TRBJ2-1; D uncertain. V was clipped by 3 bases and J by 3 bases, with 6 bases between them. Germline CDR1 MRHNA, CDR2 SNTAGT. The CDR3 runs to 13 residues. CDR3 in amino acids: CASSETRYNEQFF. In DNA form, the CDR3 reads TGTGCCAGCAGTGAAACACGCTACAATGAGCAGTTCTTC.

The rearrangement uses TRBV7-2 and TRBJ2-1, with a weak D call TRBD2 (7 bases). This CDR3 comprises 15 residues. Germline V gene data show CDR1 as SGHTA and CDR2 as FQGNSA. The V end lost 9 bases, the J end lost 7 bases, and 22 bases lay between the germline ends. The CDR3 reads CASTLVGGAGNEQFF. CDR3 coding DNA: TGTGCCAGTACTTTAGTTGGGGGGGCCGGGAATGAGCAGTTCTTC.

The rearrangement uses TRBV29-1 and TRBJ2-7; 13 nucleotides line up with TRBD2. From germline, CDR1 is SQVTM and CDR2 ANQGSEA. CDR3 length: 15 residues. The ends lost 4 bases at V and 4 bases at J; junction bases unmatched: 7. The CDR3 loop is CSVAGLAGSVYEQYF. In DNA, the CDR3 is TGCAGCGTTGCGGGACTAGCGGGATCAGTGTACGAGCAGTACTTC.

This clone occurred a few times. CDR3 loop: CASTFPTGTGDTDTQYF. In DNA form, the CDR3 reads TGTGCCAGCACTTTTCCTACCGGGACAGGGGACACAGATACGCAGTATTTT. The rearrangement joins TRBV21-1 to TRBJ2-3; the D call of TRBD1 is as the table states it, not checked on the DNA. TRBV21-1 is noted as a pseudogene. The CDR3 sequence is 17 residues long.

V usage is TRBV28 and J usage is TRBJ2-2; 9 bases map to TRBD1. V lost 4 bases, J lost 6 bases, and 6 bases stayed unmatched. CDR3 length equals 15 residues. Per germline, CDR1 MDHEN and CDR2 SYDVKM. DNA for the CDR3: TGTGCCAGCAGTTACAGGGGGCGTAAGTCCGGGGAGCTGTTTTTT. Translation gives CASSYRGRKSGELFF.

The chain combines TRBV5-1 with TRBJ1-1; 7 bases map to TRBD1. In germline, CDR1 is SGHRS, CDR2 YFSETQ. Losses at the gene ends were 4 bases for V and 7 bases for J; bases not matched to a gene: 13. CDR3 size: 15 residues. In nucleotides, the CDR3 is TGCGCCAGCAGCCCTGGGACAGAGACGTACCTTGAAGCTTTCTTT. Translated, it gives CASSPGTETYLEAFF.

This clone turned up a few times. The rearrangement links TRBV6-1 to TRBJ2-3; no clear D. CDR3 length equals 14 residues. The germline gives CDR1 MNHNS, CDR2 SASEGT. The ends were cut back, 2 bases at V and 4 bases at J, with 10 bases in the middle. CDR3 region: CASSEWRGADTQYF. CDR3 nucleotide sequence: TGTGCCAGCAGTGAATGGAGAGGCGCAGATACGCAGTATTTT.

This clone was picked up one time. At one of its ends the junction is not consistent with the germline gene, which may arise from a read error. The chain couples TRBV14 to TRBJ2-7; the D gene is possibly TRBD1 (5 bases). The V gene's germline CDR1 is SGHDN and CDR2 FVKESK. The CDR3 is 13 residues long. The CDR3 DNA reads TGTGCCAGAAGCCAAGAAGCAGGGCGCGAGCAGTACTTC. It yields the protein CARSQEAGREQYF.

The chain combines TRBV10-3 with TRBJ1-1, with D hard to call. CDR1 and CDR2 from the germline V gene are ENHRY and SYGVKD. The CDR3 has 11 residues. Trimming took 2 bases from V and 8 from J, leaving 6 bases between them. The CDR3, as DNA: TGTGCCATCAGTGAGGGCAGGGAAGCTTTCTTT. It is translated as CAISEGREAFF.

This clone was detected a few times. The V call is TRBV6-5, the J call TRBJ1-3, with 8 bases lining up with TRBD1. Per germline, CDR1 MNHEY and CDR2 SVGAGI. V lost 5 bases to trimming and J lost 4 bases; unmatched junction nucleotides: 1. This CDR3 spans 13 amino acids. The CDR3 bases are TGTGCCAGCAGTCGACAGGGGGGAAACACCATATATTTT. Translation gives CASSRQGGNTIYF.

Written as DNA, the CDR3 is TGTGCCAGCGAAACTAACACAGGGGACAATGAGCAGTTCTTC. Amino acids: CASETNTGDNEQFF. The rearrangement uses TRBV7-9 and TRBJ2-1; TRBD1 matches at 7 bases. After removal of 8 bases from V and 5 bases from J, the junction contained 9 bases not matched to a gene. The germline V gene encodes CDR1 SEHNR and CDR2 FQNEAQ (reference sequence). This CDR3 comprises 14 residues. The whole variable domain, remainder taken from reference TRBV7-9 and TRBJ2-1, is DTGVSQNPRHKITKRGQNVTFRCDPISEHNRLYWYRQTLGQGPEFLTYFQNEAQLEKSRLLSDRFSAERPKGSFSTLEIQRTEQGDSAMYLCASETNTGDNEQFFGPGTRLTVL.

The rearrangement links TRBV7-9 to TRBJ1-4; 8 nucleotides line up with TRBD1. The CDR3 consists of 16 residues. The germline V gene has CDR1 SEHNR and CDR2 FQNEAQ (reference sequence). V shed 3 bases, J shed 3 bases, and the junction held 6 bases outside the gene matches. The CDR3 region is CASSFLTGEANEKLFF. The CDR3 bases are TGTGCCAGCAGCTTCCTGACAGGGGAGGCTAATGAAAAACTGTTTTTT.

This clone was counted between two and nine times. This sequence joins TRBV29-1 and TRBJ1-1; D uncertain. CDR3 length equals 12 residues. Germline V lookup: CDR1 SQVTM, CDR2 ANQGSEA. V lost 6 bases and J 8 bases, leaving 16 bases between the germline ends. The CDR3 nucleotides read TGCAGCGTCCGTAATAGTATAAACGAAGCTTTCTTT. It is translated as CSVRNSINEAFF.

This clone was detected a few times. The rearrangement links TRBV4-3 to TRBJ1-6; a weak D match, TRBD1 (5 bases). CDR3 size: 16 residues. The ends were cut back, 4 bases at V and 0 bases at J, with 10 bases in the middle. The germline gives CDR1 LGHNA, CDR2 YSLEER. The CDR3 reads CASSPDTVSYNSPLHF. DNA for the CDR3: TGCGCCAGCAGCCCGGACACCGTCTCCTATAATTCACCCCTCCACTTT.

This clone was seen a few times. The CDR3 DNA follows: TGTGCCAGCAGCCCTGGACTAGCGGGGAACAATGAGCAGTTCTTC. Its protein is CASSPGLAGNNEQFF. This chain links TRBV6-4 with TRBJ2-1, with 12 bases matching TRBD2. The CDR3 is made up of 15 amino acids. The V gene end was trimmed by 6 bases and the J gene end by 5 bases; junction bases not matched to a gene: 5. CDR1 and CDR2 (germline): MRHNA, SNTAGT.

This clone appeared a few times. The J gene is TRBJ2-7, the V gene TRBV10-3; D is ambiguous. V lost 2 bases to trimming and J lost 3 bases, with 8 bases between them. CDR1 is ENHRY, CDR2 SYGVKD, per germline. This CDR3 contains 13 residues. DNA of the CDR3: TGTGCCATCAGTGAGATCATCGGCTACGAGCAGTACTTC. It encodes CAISEIIGYEQYF.

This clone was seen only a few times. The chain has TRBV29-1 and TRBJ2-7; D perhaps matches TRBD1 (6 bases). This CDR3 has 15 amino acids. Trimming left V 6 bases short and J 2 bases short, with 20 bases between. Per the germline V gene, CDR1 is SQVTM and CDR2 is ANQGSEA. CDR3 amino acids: CSVASWDIVPYEQYF. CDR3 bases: TGCAGCGTCGCTTCCTGGGACATAGTCCCCTACGAGCAGTACTTC.

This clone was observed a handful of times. CDR3 bases: TGTGCCAGTACCCTCGCCCCGGGAGGGATTCAGCCCCAGCATTTT. Its translation is CASTLAPGGIQPQHF. This chain uses TRBV19 with TRBJ1-5; the D is unclear. Trimming pared 7 bases from V and 6 bases from J, leaving 19 bases between. Looked up from germline, CDR1 is LNHDA and CDR2 is SQIVND (reference sequence). This CDR3 spans 15 amino acids.